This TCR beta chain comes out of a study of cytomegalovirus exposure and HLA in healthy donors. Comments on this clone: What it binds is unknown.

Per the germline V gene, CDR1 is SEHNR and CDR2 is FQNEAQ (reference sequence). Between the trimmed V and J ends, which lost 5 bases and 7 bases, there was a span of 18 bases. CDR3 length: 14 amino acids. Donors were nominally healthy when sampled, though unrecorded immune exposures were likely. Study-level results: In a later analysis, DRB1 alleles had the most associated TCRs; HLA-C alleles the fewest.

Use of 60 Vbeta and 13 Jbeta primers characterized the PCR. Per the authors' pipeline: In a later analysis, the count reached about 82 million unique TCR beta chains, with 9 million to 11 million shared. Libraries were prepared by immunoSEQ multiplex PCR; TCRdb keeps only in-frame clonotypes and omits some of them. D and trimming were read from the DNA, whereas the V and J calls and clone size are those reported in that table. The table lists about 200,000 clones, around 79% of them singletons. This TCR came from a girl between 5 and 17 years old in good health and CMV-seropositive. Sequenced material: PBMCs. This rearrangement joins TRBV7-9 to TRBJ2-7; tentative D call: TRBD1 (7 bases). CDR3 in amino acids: CASSPQGGRTEQYF. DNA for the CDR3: TGTGCCAGCAGCCCTCAGGGGGGCCGTACGGAGCAGTACTTC.